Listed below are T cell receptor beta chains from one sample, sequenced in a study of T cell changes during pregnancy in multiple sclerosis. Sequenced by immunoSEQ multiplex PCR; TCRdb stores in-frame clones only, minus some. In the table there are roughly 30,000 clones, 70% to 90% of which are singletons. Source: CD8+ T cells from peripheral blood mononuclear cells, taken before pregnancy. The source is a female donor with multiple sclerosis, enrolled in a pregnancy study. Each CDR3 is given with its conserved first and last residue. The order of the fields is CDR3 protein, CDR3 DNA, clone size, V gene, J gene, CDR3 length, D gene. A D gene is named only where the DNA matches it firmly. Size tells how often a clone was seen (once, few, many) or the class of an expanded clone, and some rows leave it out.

CDR3: CASSQRGGTEAFF
DNA: TGTGCCAGCAGCCAGAGGGGGGGCACTGAAGCTTTCTTT
size: -
V: TRBV14
J: TRBJ1-1
length: 13
D: -

CDR3: CAWSRNTEAFF
DNA: TGTGCCTGGAGCCGGAACACTGAAGCTTTCTTT
size: -
V: TRBV30
J: TRBJ1-1
length: 11
D: -

CDR3: CASSFSNLQPQHF
DNA: TGTGCCAGCAGTTTCTCCAACCTACAGCCCCAGCATTTT
size: -
V: TRBV27
J: TRBJ1-5
length: 13
D: -

CDR3: CASSLLAGGPGETQYF
DNA: TGTGCCAGCAGCTTACTAGCGGGGGGGCCGGGGGAGACCCAGTACTTC
size: -
V: TRBV11-2
J: TRBJ2-5
length: 16
D: TRBD2

CDR3: CASSSRTGVRTGELFF
DNA: TGTGCCAGCAGTTCGCGAACAGGGGTTCGCACCGGGGAGCTGTTTTTT
size: -
V: TRBV6-5
J: TRBJ2-2
length: 16
D: TRBD1

CDR3: CASSLGQGVIADTQYF
DNA: TGCGCCAGCAGCTTGGGACAGGGGGTGATCGCAGATACGCAGTATTTT
size: -
V: TRBV5-1
J: TRBJ2-3
length: 16
D: TRBD1

CDR3: CASSLTGWGYTF
DNA: TGTGCCAGCAGCTTAACAGGGTGGGGCTACACCTTC
size: -
V: TRBV7-9
J: TRBJ1-2
length: 12
D: -

CDR3: CASSLTANTEAFF
DNA: TGTGCTAGCAGTTTAACAGCGAACACTGAAGCTTTCTTT
size: few
V: TRBV7-7
J: TRBJ1-1
length: 13
D: -

CDR3: CASSTRRQGMNTEAFF
DNA: TGTGCCAGCAGCACCCGCAGACAGGGAATGAACACTGAAGCTTTCTTT
size: -
V: TRBV7-9
J: TRBJ1-1
length: 16
D: TRBD1

CDR3: CASSYSNWGLRNEAFF
DNA: TGTGCCAGCAGTTACTCGAATTGGGGGCTCAGGAATGAAGCTTTCTTT
size: -
V: TRBV6-5
J: TRBJ1-1
length: 16
D: -

CDR3: CASSSAGWQETQYF
DNA: TGCGCCAGCAGCAGCGCGGGGTGGCAAGAGACCCAGTACTTC
size: -
V: TRBV10-2
J: TRBJ2-5
length: 14
D: -